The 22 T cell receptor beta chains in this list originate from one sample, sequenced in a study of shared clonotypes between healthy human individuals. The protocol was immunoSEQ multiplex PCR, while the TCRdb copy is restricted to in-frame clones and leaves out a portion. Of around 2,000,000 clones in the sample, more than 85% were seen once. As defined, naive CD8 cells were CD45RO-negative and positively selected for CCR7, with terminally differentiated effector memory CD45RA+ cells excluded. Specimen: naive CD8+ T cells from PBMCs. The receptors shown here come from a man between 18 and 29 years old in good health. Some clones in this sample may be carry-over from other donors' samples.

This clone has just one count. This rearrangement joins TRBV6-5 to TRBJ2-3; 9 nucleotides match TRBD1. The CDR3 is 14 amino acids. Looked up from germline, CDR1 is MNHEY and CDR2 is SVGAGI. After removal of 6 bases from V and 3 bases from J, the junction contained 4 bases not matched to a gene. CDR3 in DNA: TGTGCCAGCAGCCTCGGGACAGGGACAGATACGCAGTATTTT. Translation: CASSLGTGTDTQYF.

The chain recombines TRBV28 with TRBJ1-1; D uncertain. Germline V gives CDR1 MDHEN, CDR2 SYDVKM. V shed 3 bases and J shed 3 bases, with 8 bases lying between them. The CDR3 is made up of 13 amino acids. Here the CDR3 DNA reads TGTGCCAGCAGTTTTGTGTCTTACACTGAAGCTTTCTTT. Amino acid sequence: CASSFVSYTEAFF.

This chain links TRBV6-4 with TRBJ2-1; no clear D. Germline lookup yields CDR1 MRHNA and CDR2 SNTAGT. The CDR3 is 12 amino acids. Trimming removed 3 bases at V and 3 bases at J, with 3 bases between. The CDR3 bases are TGTGCCAGCAGTGAAGACTACAATGAGCAGTTCTTC. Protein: CASSEDYNEQFF.

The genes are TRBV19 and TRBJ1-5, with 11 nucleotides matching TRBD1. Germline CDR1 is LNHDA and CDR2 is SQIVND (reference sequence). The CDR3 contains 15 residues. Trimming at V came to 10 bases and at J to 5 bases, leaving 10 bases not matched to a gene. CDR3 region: CATGQGEWVDQPQHF. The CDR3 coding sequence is TGTGCCACGGGACAGGGGGAATGGGTCGATCAGCCCCAGCATTTT.

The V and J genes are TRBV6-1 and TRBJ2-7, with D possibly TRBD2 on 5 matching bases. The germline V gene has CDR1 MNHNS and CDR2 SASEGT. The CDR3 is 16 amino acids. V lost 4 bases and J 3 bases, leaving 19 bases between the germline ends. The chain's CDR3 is CASSALGQRTFYEQYF. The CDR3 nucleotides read TGTGCCAGCAGTGCCCTGGGTCAGCGGACCTTCTACGAGCAGTACTTC.

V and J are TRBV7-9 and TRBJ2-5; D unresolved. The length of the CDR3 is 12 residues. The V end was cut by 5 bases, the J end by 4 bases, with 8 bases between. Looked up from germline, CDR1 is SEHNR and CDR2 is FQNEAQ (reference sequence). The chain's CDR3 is CASSAPGETQYF. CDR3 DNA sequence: TGTGCCAGCAGCGCCCCGGGAGAGACCCAGTACTTC.

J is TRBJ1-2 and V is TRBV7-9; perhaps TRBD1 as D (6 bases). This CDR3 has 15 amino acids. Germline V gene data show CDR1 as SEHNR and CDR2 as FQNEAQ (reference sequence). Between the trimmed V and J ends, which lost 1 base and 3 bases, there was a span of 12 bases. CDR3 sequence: CASSLGSGGHYGYTF. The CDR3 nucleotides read TGTGCCAGCAGCTTAGGGTCCGGGGGCCACTATGGCTACACCTTC.

CDR3 in DNA: TGTGCCAGCAGCTTTCGGTCAGGGGTACCCTACAATGAGCAGTTCTTC. Protein sequence: CASSFRSGVPYNEQFF. V is TRBV7-8 and J is TRBJ2-1, with a tentative D call TRBD1 (6 bases). Germline-derived CDR1 and CDR2 are SGHVS and FQNEAQ. Deletions cut 3 bases from V and 2 bases from J, with 14 bases between. The CDR3 has 16 residues.

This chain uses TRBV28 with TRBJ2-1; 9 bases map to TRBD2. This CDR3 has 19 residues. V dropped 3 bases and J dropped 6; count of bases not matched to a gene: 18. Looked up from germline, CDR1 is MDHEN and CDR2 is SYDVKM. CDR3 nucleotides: TGTGCCAGCAGTTTGGAACTTAGCGGCGGGAGGGCCCAAGGCAATGAGCAGTTCTTC. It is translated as CASSLELSGGRAQGNEQFF. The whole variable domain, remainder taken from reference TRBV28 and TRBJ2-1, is DVKVTQSSRYLVKRTGEKVFLECVQDMDHENMFWYRQDPGLGLRLIYFSYDVKMKEKGDIPEGYSVSREKKERFSLILESASTNQTSMYLCASSLELSGGRAQGNEQFFGPGTRLTVL.

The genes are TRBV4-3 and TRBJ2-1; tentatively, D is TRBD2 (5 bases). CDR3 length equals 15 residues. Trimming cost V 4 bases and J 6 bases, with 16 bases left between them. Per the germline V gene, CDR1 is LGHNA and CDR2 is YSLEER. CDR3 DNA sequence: TGCGCCAGCAGCCCGTGGCTTGGAGGCGGCAATGAGCAGTTCTTC. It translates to CASSPWLGGGNEQFF.

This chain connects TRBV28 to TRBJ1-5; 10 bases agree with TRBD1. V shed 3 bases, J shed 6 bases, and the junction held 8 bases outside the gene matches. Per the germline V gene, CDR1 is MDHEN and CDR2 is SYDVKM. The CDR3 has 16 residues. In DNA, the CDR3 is TGTGCCAGCAGTTTCCCTTGGACAGGGGGATCTCAGCCCCAGCATTTT. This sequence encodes CASSFPWTGGSQPQHF.

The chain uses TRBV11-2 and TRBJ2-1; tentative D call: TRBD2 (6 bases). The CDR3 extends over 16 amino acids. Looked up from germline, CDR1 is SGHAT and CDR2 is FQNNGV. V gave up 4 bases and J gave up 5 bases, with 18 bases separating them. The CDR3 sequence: CASSWRDWGLDNEQFF. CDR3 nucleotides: TGTGCCAGCAGCTGGAGGGACTGGGGTCTGGACAATGAGCAGTTCTTC.

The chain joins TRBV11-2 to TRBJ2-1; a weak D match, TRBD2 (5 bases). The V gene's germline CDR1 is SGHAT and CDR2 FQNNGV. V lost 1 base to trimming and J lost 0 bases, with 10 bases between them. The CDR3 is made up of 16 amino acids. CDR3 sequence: CASSLALGSSYNEQFF. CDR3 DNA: TGTGCCAGCAGCTTAGCACTAGGGAGCTCCTACAATGAGCAGTTCTTC. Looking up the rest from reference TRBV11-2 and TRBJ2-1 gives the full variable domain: EAGVAQSPRYKIIEKRQSVAFWCNPISGHATLYWYQQILGQGPKLLIQFQNNGVVDDSQLPKDRFSAERLKGVDSTLKIQPAKLEDSAVYLCASSLALGSSYNEQFFGPGTRLTVL.

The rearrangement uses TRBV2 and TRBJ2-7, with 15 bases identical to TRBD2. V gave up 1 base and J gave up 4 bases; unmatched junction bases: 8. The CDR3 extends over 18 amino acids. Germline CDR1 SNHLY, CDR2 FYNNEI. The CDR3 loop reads CASSEGTSGRAVKYEQYF. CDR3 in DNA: TGTGCCAGCAGTGAAGGGACTAGCGGGAGGGCCGTTAAATACGAGCAGTACTTC.

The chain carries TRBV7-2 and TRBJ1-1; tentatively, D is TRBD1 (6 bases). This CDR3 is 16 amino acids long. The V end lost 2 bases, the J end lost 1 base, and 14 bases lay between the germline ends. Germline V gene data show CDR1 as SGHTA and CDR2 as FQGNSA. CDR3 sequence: CASSLFRGRGNTEAFF. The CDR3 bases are TGTGCCAGCAGCTTATTCAGGGGTCGGGGGAACACTGAAGCTTTCTTT.

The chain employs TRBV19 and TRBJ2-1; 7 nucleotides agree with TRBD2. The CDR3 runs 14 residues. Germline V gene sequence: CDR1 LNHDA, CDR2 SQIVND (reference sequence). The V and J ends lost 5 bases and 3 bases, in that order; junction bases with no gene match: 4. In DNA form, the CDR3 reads TGTGCCAGTAGTCCTGGGGGGGTCTACAATGAGCAGTTCTTC. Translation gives CASSPGGVYNEQFF.

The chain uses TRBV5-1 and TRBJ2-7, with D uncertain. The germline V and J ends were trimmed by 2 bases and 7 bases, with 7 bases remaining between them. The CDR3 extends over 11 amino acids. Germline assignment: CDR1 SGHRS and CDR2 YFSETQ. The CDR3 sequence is CASSFVGEQYF. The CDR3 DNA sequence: TGCGCCAGCAGCTTTGTAGGGGAGCAGTACTTC.

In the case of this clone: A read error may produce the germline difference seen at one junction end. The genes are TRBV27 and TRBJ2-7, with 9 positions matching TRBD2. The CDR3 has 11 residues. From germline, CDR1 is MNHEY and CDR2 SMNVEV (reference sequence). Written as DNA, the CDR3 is TGTGCCAGCAGTTCGGGACTAGCTGAGTCCTTC. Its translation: CASSSGLAESF.

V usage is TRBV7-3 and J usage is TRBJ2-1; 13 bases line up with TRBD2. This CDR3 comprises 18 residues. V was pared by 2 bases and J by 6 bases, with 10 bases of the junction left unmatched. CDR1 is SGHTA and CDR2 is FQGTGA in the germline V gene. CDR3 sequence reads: CASSLFSRLAGGPNEQFF. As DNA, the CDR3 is TGTGCCAGCAGCTTATTCTCCCGACTAGCGGGAGGACCCAATGAGCAGTTCTTC.

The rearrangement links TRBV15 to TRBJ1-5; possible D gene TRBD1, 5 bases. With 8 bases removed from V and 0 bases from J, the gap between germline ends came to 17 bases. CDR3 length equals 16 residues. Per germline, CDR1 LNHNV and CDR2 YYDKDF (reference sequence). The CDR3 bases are TGTGCCACCGGGACTCGAGATAGATATAGCAATCAGCCCCAGCATTTT. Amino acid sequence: CATGTRDRYSNQPQHF.

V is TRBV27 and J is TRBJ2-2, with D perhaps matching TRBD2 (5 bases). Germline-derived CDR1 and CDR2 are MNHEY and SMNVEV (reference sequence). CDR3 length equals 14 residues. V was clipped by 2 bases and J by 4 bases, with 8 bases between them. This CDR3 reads CASSLKAGTGELFF. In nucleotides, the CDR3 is TGTGCCAGCAGTTTAAAGGCGGGCACCGGGGAGCTGTTTTTT.

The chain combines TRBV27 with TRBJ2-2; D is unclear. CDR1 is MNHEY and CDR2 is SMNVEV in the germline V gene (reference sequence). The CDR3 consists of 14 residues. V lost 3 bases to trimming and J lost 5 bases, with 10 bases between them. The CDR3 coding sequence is TGTGCCAGCAGTTTCTCCGTGGGGACCGGGGAGCTGTTTTTT. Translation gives CASSFSVGTGELFF.